This TCR beta chain was captured in a study of shared clonotypes between healthy human individuals. Profiled with immunoSEQ multiplex PCR; TCRdb holds only in-frame clones, not every one. The table includes some 2,500,000 clones, 93% detected once. It was into CD45RA+ naive and CD45RA-negative memory subsets that the CD4+ cells were split. Looked up from germline, CDR1 is SGHTA and CDR2 is FQGNSA. The CDR3 sequence is 13 residues long. The germline V and J ends were trimmed by 5 bases and 9 bases, with 14 bases remaining between them. The specimen was naive CD4+ T cells from PBMCs. Sample subset: CD45RA+ positively selected. The TCR comes from a man younger than 35 in good health. Some clones in this sample may be carry-over from other donors' samples. The chain recombines TRBV7-2 with TRBJ2-1; the D gene could be TRBD1 or TRBD2 (7 bases each). This CDR3 is CASSVRRGGEQFF. The CDR3 DNA reads as TGTGCCAGCAGCGTCCGCAGGGGGGGTGAGCAGTTCTTC.